The next 31 T cell receptor beta chains were all read from a single sample in a study of cytomegalovirus exposure and HLA in healthy donors (dated by TCRdb to 2016 to 2017). Libraries came from the immunoSEQ multiplex PCR assay. For the multiplex PCR, a mixture combining 60 forward primers for TCR Vbeta segments and 13 reverse primers for TCR Jbeta segments was used. The table comes from immuneACCESS by way of TCRdb, which keeps in-frame sequences with V and J called. Part of the clones is missing from these tables; in studies checked, under half for an unresolved V gene and the rest for unknown reasons. Within this sample are about 300,000 clones, with 86% of them counted one time only. The ten most abundant clones make up around 4.2% of the sample. Sequences were obtained from PBMCs. Source of these receptors: a man aged 35 to 55 in good health and CMV-seropositive.

The gene calls are TRBV28 and TRBJ2-1, with unresolved D. V lost 4 bases to trimming and J lost 0 bases, with 13 bases between them. Germline V gene data show CDR1 as MDHEN and CDR2 as SYDVKM. The CDR3 has 16 amino acids. CDR3 loop: CASSSNRISSYNEQFF. The CDR3 DNA follows: TGTGCCAGCAGTTCCAACCGAATCAGCTCCTACAATGAGCAGTTCTTC.

V usage is TRBV7-2 and J usage is TRBJ1-1; D not certain. Trimming stripped 5 bases from V and 3 bases from J, with 10 bases between. In germline, CDR1 is SGHTA, CDR2 FQGNSA. The CDR3 runs to 13 residues. CDR3 in amino acids: CASSPTRYTEAFF. Here the CDR3 DNA reads TGTGCCAGCAGCCCCACACGTTACACTGAAGCTTTCTTT.

The chain couples TRBV4-3 to TRBJ1-5; TRBD1 matches 10 bases. The CDR3 has 17 residues. Germline CDR1 is LGHNA and CDR2 is YSLEER. Trimming at V came to 0 bases and at J to 7 bases, leaving 9 bases not matched to a gene. Written as DNA, the CDR3 is TGCGCCAGCAGCCAAGATTACGACAGGGGGCTTGGGCAGCCCCAGCATTTT. As protein: CASSQDYDRGLGQPQHF.

This clone has more than one count but fewer than ten. V usage is TRBV7-9 and J usage is TRBJ1-4; 7 bases fit TRBD1. Unmatched junction bases numbered 5, after V lost 5 bases and J lost 5 bases. The CDR3 covers 14 residues. Looked up from germline, CDR1 is SEHNR and CDR2 is FQNEAQ (reference sequence). The CDR3 DNA follows: TGTGCCAGCAGCCCGGGACAGCAAAATGAAAAACTGTTTTTT. This codes for CASSPGQQNEKLFF.

V is TRBV19 and J is TRBJ1-5; 7 bases agree with TRBD1. V shed 3 bases, J shed 0 bases, and the junction held 8 bases outside the gene matches. The CDR3 has 17 amino acids. Germline V gene sequence: CDR1 LNHDA, CDR2 SQIVND (reference sequence). The CDR3 DNA sequence: TGTGCCAGTAGTATCCGGACAGGATACTATAGCAATCAGCCCCAGCATTTT. Translation gives CASSIRTGYYSNQPQHF. Together with reference TRBV19 and TRBJ1-5, the CDR3 gives the full variable domain: DGGITQSPKYLFRKEGQNVTLSCEQNLNHDAMYWYRQDPGQGLRLIYYSQIVNDFQKGDIAEGYSVSREKKESFPLTVTSAQKNPTAFYLCASSIRTGYYSNQPQHFGDGTRLSIL.

The chain has TRBV7-2 and TRBJ2-1; maybe TRBD2 (6 bases). CDR1 SGHTA and CDR2 FQGNSA come from the germline V gene. This CDR3 comprises 16 residues. The ends were cut back, 5 bases at V and 5 bases at J, with 19 bases in the middle. The CDR3 spells CASSPQGRGLHNEQFF. The CDR3 DNA sequence: TGTGCCAGCAGCCCCCAAGGCCGGGGACTCCACAATGAGCAGTTCTTC.

The V and J genes are TRBV9 and TRBJ1-2; 8 bases agree with TRBD1. Trimming removed 0 bases from V and 3 bases from J; junction bases left unmatched: 4. The CDR3 consists of 15 residues. CDR1 and CDR2 from the germline V gene are SGDLS and YYNGEE. The CDR3 DNA reads as TGTGCCAGCAGCGTAGGGGAGACAGGGGACTATGGCTACACCTTC. This codes for CASSVGETGDYGYTF.

This chain links TRBV27 with TRBJ1-2; 9 bases match TRBD1. The junction had 4 bases not matched to a gene; V was cut back by 6 bases and J by 2 bases. The germline gives CDR1 MNHEY, CDR2 SMNVEV (reference sequence). The CDR3 sequence is 14 residues long. The CDR3 DNA reads as TGTGCCAGCAGACCAACAGGGGGCAACTATGGCTACACCTTC. It is translated as CASRPTGGNYGYTF.

The V call is TRBV14, the J call TRBJ2-7; D gene uncertain. The V end lost 0 bases, the J end lost 3 bases, and 9 bases lay between the germline ends. Germline assignment: CDR1 SGHDN and CDR2 FVKESK. The CDR3 has 14 residues. The CDR3 spells CASSQDRVDYEQYF. The CDR3, as DNA: TGTGCCAGCAGCCAAGATCGGGTAGACTACGAGCAGTACTTC. Based on the CDR3 plus reference TRBV14 and TRBJ2-7, the full variable domain is EAGVTQFPSHSVIEKGQTVTLRCDPISGHDNLYWYRRVMGKEIKFLLHFVKESKQDESGMPNNRFLAERTGGTYSTLKVQPAELEDSGVYFCASSQDRVDYEQYFGPGTRLTVT.

The chain recombines TRBV15 with TRBJ1-4; 10 nucleotides line up with TRBD1. CDR1 and CDR2 from the germline V gene are LNHNV and YYDKDF (reference sequence). V dropped 3 bases and J dropped 5; count of bases not matched to a gene: 12. The CDR3 loop spans 18 amino acids. CDR3 bases: TGTGCCACCAGCAGGCACCGACAGGGGGCGAGGGCGAATGAAAAACTGTTTTTT. Translation: CATSRHRQGARANEKLFF.

This clone occurred a few times. This chain links TRBV5-1 with TRBJ1-5; TRBD1 matches at 8 bases. The CDR3 covers 14 residues. V was clipped by 4 bases and J by 9 bases; unmatched bases: 9. Germline V lookup: CDR1 SGHRS, CDR2 YFSETQ. Here the CDR3 DNA reads TGCGCCAGCAGCCTAGGACAGGGCCGTGGGCCCCAGCATTTT. It codes for CASSLGQGRGPQHF.

The gene calls are TRBV2 and TRBJ2-5, with 7 bases that match TRBD1. CDR3 size: 14 residues. V trimming: 1 base; J trimming: 4 bases; junction bases outside the gene matches: 3. Germline V gene data show CDR1 as SNHLY and CDR2 as FYNNEI. This chain's CDR3 is CASSEDRGRETQYF. The CDR3, as DNA: TGTGCCAGCAGTGAAGACAGGGGAAGAGAGACCCAGTACTTC.

The rearrangement joins TRBV27 to TRBJ2-1; TRBD2 might be the D (6 bases). The CDR3 has 16 amino acids. Germline V gene lookup returns CDR1 MNHEY and CDR2 SMNVEV (reference sequence). V shed 6 bases and J shed 0 bases, with 15 bases lying between them. The CDR3 nucleotides are TGTGCCAGCAGGGAGGGGACGGTTAGCTCCTACAATGAGCAGTTCTTC. This sequence encodes CASREGTVSSYNEQFF.

The V call is TRBV28, the J call TRBJ2-3, with unresolved D. The V end was cut by 11 bases, the J end by 2 bases, with 11 bases between. This CDR3 is 12 amino acids long. The germline V gene encodes CDR1 MDHEN and CDR2 SYDVKM. The CDR3: CASRSPTDTQYF. DNA of the CDR3: TGTGCCTCCCGGAGTCCCACAGATACGCAGTATTTT.

This chain joins TRBV9 and TRBJ1-4; 9 nucleotides agree with TRBD1. This CDR3 spans 14 amino acids. Trimming at V came to 4 bases and at J to 8 bases, leaving 6 bases not matched to a gene. Per the germline V gene, CDR1 is SGDLS and CDR2 is YYNGEE. Written as DNA, the CDR3 is TGTGCCAGCAGCCAGACAGGGGGTCGGGAAAAACTGTTTTTT. It specifies CASSQTGGREKLFF.

The chain couples TRBV30 to TRBJ2-1; TRBD2 aligns across 12 bases. V shed 0 bases and J 7 bases; nucleotides not matched to a gene: 4. This CDR3 has 15 amino acids. Germline loops: CDR1 GTSNPN, CDR2 SVGIG (reference sequence). The CDR3 loop is CAWSVLAGGGNEQFF. The CDR3 DNA is TGTGCCTGGAGTGTCCTAGCGGGAGGGGGTAATGAGCAGTTCTTC.

The gene calls are TRBV29-1 and TRBJ2-7; TRBD1 agrees at 11 bases. The J segment lost 3 bases and the V segment lost 0 bases, leaving 4 bases of the junction unmatched. Germline V gene sequence: CDR1 SQVTM, CDR2 ANQGSEA. CDR3 length: 15 amino acids. CDR3: CSVEEAGQGDYEQYF. The DNA of the CDR3 is TGCAGCGTTGAAGAGGCGGGACAGGGGGACTACGAGCAGTACTTC.

The rearrangement uses TRBV27 and TRBJ1-2; D may be TRBD1 (5 bases). V lost 3 bases, J lost 1 base, and 9 bases lay in between. Germline V gene lookup returns CDR1 MNHEY and CDR2 SMNVEV (reference sequence). The CDR3 runs 14 residues. The CDR3 DNA sequence: TGTGCCAGCAGTTTGAAGCAGGGTAACTATGGCTACACCTTC. Its protein is CASSLKQGNYGYTF.

The chain employs TRBV5-4 and TRBJ2-5, with D possibly TRBD1 on 6 matching bases. In germline, CDR1 is SGHNT, CDR2 YYREEE (reference sequence). V was clipped by 0 bases and J by 5 bases, with 14 bases between them. The CDR3 is 15 residues long. The CDR3 bases are TGTGCCAGCAGCTTGGAGGGCAGGGGCGGGGAGACCCAGTACTTC. The encoded protein is CASSLEGRGGETQYF.

The V gene is TRBV19, the J gene TRBJ1-2, with a weak D call TRBD1 (5 bases). Germline V gene sequence: CDR1 LNHDA, CDR2 SQIVND (reference sequence). Trimming removed 2 bases at V and 4 bases at J, with 17 bases between. The CDR3 consists of 16 residues. CDR3 sequence (DNA): TGTGCCAGTAGTATAATGCAGGGTGGTGGAAGCTATGGCTACACCTTC. This encodes CASSIMQGGGSYGYTF.

The rearrangement links TRBV7-8 to TRBJ2-7; TRBD2 is a possible D gene (5 bases). CDR1 and CDR2 from the germline V gene are SGHVS and FQNEAQ. V lost 5 bases and J lost 4, with 15 bases in between. The CDR3 covers 14 residues. As DNA, the CDR3 is TGTGCCAGCAGCCCCCCCTTGGAGCGGTACGAGCAGTACTTC. It codes for CASSPPLERYEQYF.

The rearrangement joins TRBV5-5 to TRBJ1-4; D possibly corresponds to TRBD1 (5 bases). V was cut by 4 bases and J by 5 bases, with 12 bases left in between. The CDR3 has 14 amino acids. Germline CDR1 and CDR2: SGHKS and YYEKEE (reference sequence). CDR3 protein: CASSLGRGNEKLFF. The DNA of the CDR3 is TGTGCCAGCAGCCTTGGAAGGGGCAATGAAAAACTGTTTTTT.

The chain recombines TRBV4-2 with TRBJ1-5; a weak D match, TRBD1 (6 bases). The CDR3 covers 18 residues. CDR1 is LGHNA, CDR2 YNFKEQ, per germline. V lost 0 bases, J lost 6 bases, and 21 bases lay in between. The CDR3 DNA is TGTGCCAGCAGCCAAGAGGCTGGGGGGGGGCTGGGCCGTCAGCCCCAGCATTTT. Its translation is CASSQEAGGGLGRQPQHF.

This clone was seen only once. The V and J genes are TRBV11-2 and TRBJ2-3, with TRBD1 identical over 11 bases. The V and J ends lost 8 bases and 1 base, in that order; junction bases with no gene match: 8. Germline CDR1 is SGHAT and CDR2 is FQNNGV. The CDR3 spans 16 residues. CDR3: CASGPGTGGGTDTQYF. CDR3 in DNA: TGTGCCAGCGGCCCCGGGACAGGGGGGGGCACAGATACGCAGTATTTT.

Points on this clone: The sample holds other DNA sequences that translate to the same CDR3. This sequence joins TRBV5-1 and TRBJ2-5, with a weak D call TRBD2 (6 bases). This CDR3 contains 13 residues. The ends were cut back, 2 bases at V and 5 bases at J, with 10 bases in the middle. Per the germline V gene, CDR1 is SGHRS and CDR2 is YFSETQ. CDR3 sequence: CASSFGGGETQYF. The CDR3 region has the DNA TGCGCCAGCAGCTTCGGGGGTGGGGAGACCCAGTACTTC.

The DNA for the CDR3 is TGTGCCAGCTCACCACGACAGGGGGTGAGCACCGGGGAGCTGTTTTTT. Protein product: CASSPRQGVSTGELFF. This rearrangement joins TRBV18 to TRBJ2-2; 9 bases fit TRBD1. V was clipped by 1 base and J by 4 bases; unmatched bases: 4. The CDR3 has 16 amino acids. Germline CDR1 is KGHSH and CDR2 is LQKENI.

This chain connects TRBV5-1 to TRBJ2-3, with 8 bases that match TRBD1. Germline-derived CDR1 and CDR2 are SGHRS and YFSETQ. The CDR3 sequence is 14 residues long. The junction had 7 bases not matched to a gene; V was cut back by 4 bases and J by 6 bases. DNA of the CDR3: TGCGCCAGCAGCGTAGGACAGGGCGCCGATACGCAGTATTTT. This sequence encodes CASSVGQGADTQYF.

This chain uses TRBV5-1 with TRBJ2-1; 8 nucleotides align to TRBD1. The germline gives CDR1 SGHRS, CDR2 YFSETQ. The junction had 12 bases not matched to a gene; V was cut back by 5 bases and J by 5 bases. This CDR3 region has 16 residues. This CDR3 is CASRLQGAGPNNEQFF. The CDR3 coding sequence is TGCGCCAGCAGGCTCCAGGGGGCCGGTCCCAACAATGAGCAGTTCTTC.

The sample holds a few counts of this clone. V and J are TRBV15 and TRBJ2-3; 9 bases line up with TRBD2. CDR3 length: 18 amino acids. The germline gives CDR1 LNHNV, CDR2 YYDKDF (reference sequence). V shed 0 bases and J 4 bases; nucleotides not matched to a gene: 11. DNA for the CDR3: TGTGCCACCAGCAGAGATGTACCCTATGGCGGGAGGGCAGATACGCAGTATTTT. It codes for CATSRDVPYGGRADTQYF.

The chain recombines TRBV27 with TRBJ2-1; 7 positions agree with TRBD1. CDR1 is MNHEY and CDR2 is SMNVEV in the germline V gene (reference sequence). This CDR3 comprises 15 residues. V trimming: 6 bases; J trimming: 4 bases; junction bases outside the gene matches: 9. DNA for the CDR3: TGTGCCAGCAGCTTAACAGGGGATTTGTACAATGAGCAGTTCTTC. Its translation: CASSLTGDLYNEQFF.

V usage is TRBV7-9 and J usage is TRBJ2-7; 9 bases align to TRBD1. This CDR3 comprises 15 residues. The J segment lost 3 bases and the V segment lost 4 bases, leaving 7 bases of the junction unmatched. CDR1 and CDR2 from the germline V gene are SEHNR and FQNEAQ (reference sequence). CDR3 residues: CASSSTGQGNYEQYF. The DNA of the CDR3 is TGTGCCAGCAGCTCTACGGGACAGGGAAACTACGAGCAGTACTTC.